These 9 T cell receptor beta chains share one sample of origin, sequenced in a study of T cell repertoires in cytomegalovirus infection. For these TCRs, the target antigens are not known. TCRdb re-derived calls from the reads in MiXCR, one entry per CDR3 protein. The repertoire holds approximately 100,000 distinct CDR3 sequences, with roughly 41% as singletons. The sequences come from CD8+ T cells from cultured PBMCs, collected from culture after CMV antigen stimulation. All receptors derive from a human donor in good health (CMV status not recorded). Some clones in this sample may be carry-over from other donors' samples.

This clonotype appeared a few times. The rearrangement joins TRBV12-3 or TRBV12-4 to TRBJ2-1; perhaps D is TRBD1 or TRBD2 (6 bases each). The CDR3 length is 13 residues. Trimming cost V 6 bases and J 4 bases, with 10 bases left between them. CDR3 sequence reads: CASRQGLYNEQFF. As DNA, the CDR3 is TGTGCCAGCAGACAGGGACTGTACAATGAGCAGTTCTTC.

This chain connects TRBV6-1 to TRBJ1-5, with unresolved D. The CDR3 covers 14 residues. Trimming left V 2 bases short and J 1 base short, with 6 bases between. CDR1 MNHNS and CDR2 SASEGT come from the germline V gene. The chain's CDR3 is CASSETQSNQPQHF. The CDR3, as DNA: TGTGCCAGCAGTGAAACACAGAGCAATCAGCCCCAGCATTTT.

This clonotype was counted only a few times. The V and J genes are TRBV4-2 and TRBJ1-1, with 7 bases aligning to TRBD1. The length of the CDR3 is 14 residues. Germline CDR1 is LGHNA and CDR2 is YNFKEQ. The V segment lost 4 bases and the J segment 3 bases; nucleotides outside the gene matches: 5. The CDR3 spells CASSPAGGDTEAFF. The CDR3 DNA reads TGTGCCAGCAGCCCCGCAGGGGGGGACACTGAAGCTTTCTTT.

V is TRBV24-1 and J is TRBJ2-1; D might be TRBD1 or TRBD2, each matching 5 bases. The CDR3 totals 12 residues. Germline CDR1 KGHDR, CDR2 SFDVKD. Trimming took 9 bases from V and 5 from J, leaving 10 bases between them. CDR3 residues: CATSGRDNEQFF. CDR3 DNA: TGTGCCACCTCGGGACGGGACAATGAGCAGTTCTTC.

This clonotype came up many times. The chain links TRBV27 to TRBJ2-1, with D uncertain. Trimming took 0 bases from V and 5 from J, leaving 8 bases between them. Per germline, CDR1 MNHEY and CDR2 SMNVEV (reference sequence). The CDR3 is made up of 14 amino acids. The CDR3 DNA follows: TGTGCCAGCAGTTTATCCCACAGAAACAATGAGCAGTTCTTC. Protein sequence: CASSLSHRNNEQFF.

This clonotype occurred many times. V usage is TRBV5-4 and J usage is TRBJ1-6; no reliable D call. This CDR3 is 13 amino acids long. Germline CDR1 and CDR2: SGHNT and YYREEE (reference sequence). V was trimmed by 2 bases and J by 10 bases, leaving 10 bases between them. The CDR3 loop is CASSFDTNSPLHF. The CDR3, as DNA: TGTGCCAGCAGCTTCGACACAAACTCACCCCTCCACTTT.

The V call is TRBV7-9, the J call TRBJ2-7, with D perhaps TRBD1 (6 bases). Germline CDR1 SEHNR, CDR2 FQNEAQ (reference sequence). This CDR3 comprises 14 residues. The V end lost 2 bases, the J end lost 3 bases, and 11 bases lay between the germline ends. CDR3 residues: CASSLPGEIYEQYF. The CDR3 DNA follows: TGTGCCAGCAGCTTACCAGGGGAAATCTACGAGCAGTACTTC.

This clonotype has more than one count but fewer than ten. The rearrangement links TRBV27 to TRBJ1-1; 12 bases map to TRBD1. CDR3 length equals 15 residues. V lost 5 bases, J lost 5 bases, and 6 bases stayed unmatched. Germline CDR1 is MNHEY and CDR2 is SMNVEV (reference sequence). Here the CDR3 DNA reads TGTGCCAGCAGTCAGGGACAGGGGGCGCTTACTGAAGCTTTCTTT. This translates into CASSQGQGALTEAFF.

This clonotype was counted a few times. The chain has TRBV7-2 and TRBJ1-3; TRBD1 is a possible D gene (6 bases). Trimming shortened V by 1 base and J by 4 bases, and 20 bases separated the two germline ends. The germline V gene has CDR1 SGHTA and CDR2 FQGNSA. The CDR3 totals 18 residues. Here the CDR3 DNA reads TGTGCCAGCAGCTTAGGGACCTTTCTGGGGGCGCCGGGAAACACCATATATTTT. It specifies CASSLGTFLGAPGNTIYF.